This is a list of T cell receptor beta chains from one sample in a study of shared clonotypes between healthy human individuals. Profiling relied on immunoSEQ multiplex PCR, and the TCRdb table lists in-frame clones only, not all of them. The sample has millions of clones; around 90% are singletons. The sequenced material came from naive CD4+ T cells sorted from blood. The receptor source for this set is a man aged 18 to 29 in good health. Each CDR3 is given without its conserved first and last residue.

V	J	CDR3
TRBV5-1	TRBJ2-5	ASSLGLAGDSPQETQY
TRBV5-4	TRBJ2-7	ASSTRDEQY
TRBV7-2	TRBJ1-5	ASSLGQGSNQPQH
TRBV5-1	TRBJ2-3	ASGAGTGDTQY
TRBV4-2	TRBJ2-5	ASSQDLGTGGTETQY
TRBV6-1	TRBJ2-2	ASTLPVLNTGELF
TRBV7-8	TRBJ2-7	ASSLRPPGEQY
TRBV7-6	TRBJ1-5	ASSSGAYNQPQH
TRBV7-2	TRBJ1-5	ASSQGRGNQPQH
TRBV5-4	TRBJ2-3	ASSLNLVSTDTQY
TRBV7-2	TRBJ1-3	ASSPAGASGNTIY
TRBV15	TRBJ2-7	ATSRDEGGFYEQY
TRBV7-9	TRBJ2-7	ASSWETGVEGREQY
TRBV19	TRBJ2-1	ASTSRSTSSYNEQF
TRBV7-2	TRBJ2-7	ASSPGGLAGAYEQY